This entry concerns a single T cell receptor (beta chain). What it recognizes is unknown. V lost 2 bases and J 7 bases, leaving 9 bases between the germline ends. Germline V gene lookup returns CDR1 SEHNR and CDR2 FQNEAQ (reference sequence). The CDR3 loop spans 13 amino acids. The data belong to a study of memory CD4+ T cells and cytomegalovirus serostatus. Study background: Healthy Belgian adult donors included nine or ten CMV-positive and 24 CMV-negative people.

Study-wide findings and caveats: Each of roughly 65 CMV-associated TCRbeta sequences occurred in one to five individuals.

Some clones are missing from TCRdb's copy, which holds only in-frame ones; the method was immunoSEQ multiplex PCR. The table includes about 56,000 clones, about 73% detected once. The sort gate was single viable CD3+CD4+CD8-CD45RO+ cells for memory CD4+ T cells. Donors' CMV status reflects serum IgG against pp150, pp28, p38, p52. Material: memory CD4+ T cells from blood. The rearrangement links TRBV7-9 to TRBJ1-5; D ambiguous. The receptor was isolated from an adult in good health and CMV-seropositive. The CDR3 protein is CASSLLLLQPQHF. The CDR3 coding sequence is TGTGCCAGCAGCTTACTCTTGTTGCAGCCCCAGCATTTT.